Presented here are 29 T cell receptor beta chains from one specimen sequenced in a study of OX40 agonist ivuxolimab in advanced cancers. Clones were read by immunoSEQ multiplex PCR, and TCRdb kept only the in-frame ones, dropping some. The sample has about 96,000 clones, about nine tenths seen once; the top ten hold about 1.5%. Sequencing was performed on CD4+ or CD8+ T cells sorted from blood, taken in a trial of the OX40 agonist ivuxolimab. These TCRs come from an adult with an advanced solid tumor such as melanoma, head and neck, liver or kidney cancer.

V is TRBV5-8 and J is TRBJ1-5; 7 positions agree with TRBD1. The V and J ends lost 3 bases and 2 bases, in that order; junction bases with no gene match: 5. The CDR3 extends over 15 amino acids. CDR1 SGHTS and CDR2 YDEGEE come from the germline V gene. The CDR3 nucleotides are TGTGCCAGCAGCTCCCGACAGGGAGGCAATCAGCCCCAGCATTTT. Its protein is CASSSRQGGNQPQHF.

This CDR3 is CASSDSEGPGVPWETQYF. In DNA, the CDR3 is TGTGCCAGCAGTGACTCAGAGGGCCCCGGAGTTCCTTGGGAGACCCAGTACTTC. V gene TRBV6-4 combines with J gene TRBJ2-5; tentative D call: TRBD2 (5 bases). V shed 0 bases and J shed 5 bases, with 22 bases lying between them. Germline CDR1 MRHNA, CDR2 SNTAGT. There are 18 residues in the CDR3.

The table lists this clone with a count of one. The chain employs TRBV6-5 and TRBJ1-1; D call uncertain. There are 14 residues in the CDR3. Trimming removed 0 bases at V and 0 bases at J, with 5 bases between. Germline loops: CDR1 MNHEY, CDR2 SVGAGI. The CDR3 protein is CASSYSRMNTEAFF. In DNA form, the CDR3 reads TGTGCCAGCAGTTACTCGAGGATGAACACTGAAGCTTTCTTT.

This chain connects TRBV19 to TRBJ2-5, with D possibly TRBD1 on 6 matching bases. Germline CDR1 reads LNHDA; CDR2 reads SQIVND (reference sequence). This CDR3 has 15 residues. V was cut by 5 bases and J by 4 bases, with 17 bases left in between. The CDR3 loop is CASSVVTGGPETQYF. The CDR3, as DNA: TGTGCCAGTAGTGTAGTGACTGGGGGCCCAGAGACCCAGTACTTC. Using reference TRBV19 and TRBJ2-5 for the parts outside the CDR3, the full variable domain is DGGITQSPKYLFRKEGQNVTLSCEQNLNHDAMYWYRQDPGQGLRLIYYSQIVNDFQKGDIAEGYSVSREKKESFPLTVTSAQKNPTAFYLCASSVVTGGPETQYFGPGTRLLVL.

This sequence joins TRBV19 and TRBJ2-5, with 8 positions matching TRBD2. The germline V gene has CDR1 LNHDA and CDR2 SQIVND (reference sequence). The CDR3 covers 17 residues. Trimming took 6 bases from V and 5 from J; bases not matched to a gene: 17. The CDR3 nucleotides are TGTGCCAGTAGCTTTCGAGTTGCCGGGACTAGAATCGAGACCCAGTACTTC. This sequence encodes CASSFRVAGTRIETQYF.

The chain recombines TRBV5-1 with TRBJ2-2, with 11 bases fitting TRBD2. The V gene end was trimmed by 5 bases and the J gene end by 7 bases; junction bases not matched to a gene: 7. Germline lookup yields CDR1 SGHRS and CDR2 YFSETQ. This CDR3 is 15 amino acids long. The CDR3 spells CASSPTSGSVGELFF. For the CDR3, the DNA is TGCGCCAGCAGTCCTACTAGCGGGAGTGTCGGGGAGCTGTTTTTT.

The rearrangement joins TRBV28 to TRBJ2-7; TRBD2 matches 9 bases. The V gene end was trimmed by 6 bases and the J gene end by 6 bases; junction bases not matched to a gene: 15. CDR3 length: 16 residues. Germline V gives CDR1 MDHEN, CDR2 SYDVKM. The CDR3 spells CASRMGSLAGDSEQYF. CDR3 DNA sequence: TGTGCCAGCAGGATGGGGTCCTTAGCGGGAGATAGCGAGCAGTACTTC.

The chain joins TRBV6-4 to TRBJ2-5; 13 nucleotides align to TRBD2. Germline V gene data show CDR1 as MRHNA and CDR2 as SNTAGT. Trimming at V came to 5 bases and at J to 4 bases, leaving 4 bases not matched to a gene. The CDR3 consists of 15 residues. This CDR3 is CASSWTSGSLETQYF. CDR3 sequence (DNA): TGTGCCAGCAGTTGGACTAGCGGGAGCTTAGAGACCCAGTACTTC.

The J gene is TRBJ1-2, the V gene TRBV11-1, with TRBD1 as a possible D gene (6 bases). The CDR3 has 13 amino acids. Germline V gives CDR1 SGHAT, CDR2 FQDESV (reference sequence). V lost 4 bases to trimming and J lost 8 bases, with 14 bases between them. The CDR3 sequence: CASSSRRTAGYTF. DNA for the CDR3: TGTGCCAGCAGCTCCCGAAGGACAGCCGGCTACACCTTC. Supplemented by reference TRBV11-1 and TRBJ1-2, the full variable domain reads EAEVAQSPRYKITEKSQAVAFWCDPISGHATLYWYRQILGQGPELLVQFQDESVVDDSQLPKDRFSAERLKGVDSTLKIQPAELGDSAMYLCASSSRRTAGYTFGSGTRLTVV.

V is TRBV5-1 and J is TRBJ2-1; D unclear. V lost 0 bases and J 10 bases, leaving 11 bases between the germline ends. This CDR3 spans 13 amino acids. The V gene's germline CDR1 is SGHRS and CDR2 YFSETQ. CDR3 sequence (DNA): TGCGCCAGCAGCTTGGTTTTGGGCAACGAGCAGTTCTTC. Protein product: CASSLVLGNEQFF. Filled out from reference TRBV5-1 and TRBJ2-1, the complete variable domain reads KAGVTQTPRYLIKTRGQQVTLSCSPISGHRSVSWYQQTPGQGLQFLFEYFSETQRNKGNFPGRFSGRQFSNSRSEMNVSTLELGDSALYLCASSLVLGNEQFFGPGTRLTVL.

The V call is TRBV11-2, the J call TRBJ1-2; 8 nucleotides agree with TRBD1. Germline loops: CDR1 SGHAT, CDR2 FQNNGV. The CDR3 has 14 amino acids. With 5 bases clipped from V and 6 bases from J, the junction kept 8 bases outside the gene matches. In nucleotides, the CDR3 is TGTGCCAGCAGCCGGAGACAGGGGCAGGATGGCTACACCTTC. It codes for CASSRRQGQDGYTF.

This CDR3 reads CASGVIGDNEQFF. The CDR3 DNA reads as TGTGCCAGCGGAGTAATCGGCGACAATGAGCAGTTCTTC. The V and J genes are TRBV7-6 and TRBJ2-1; the D is unclear. In germline, CDR1 is SGHVS, CDR2 FNYEAQ. This CDR3 is 13 amino acids long. Trimming took 8 bases from V and 5 from J, leaving 13 bases between them.

V gene TRBV10-3 combines with J gene TRBJ1-5; tentatively, D is TRBD1 (5 bases). Germline-derived CDR1 and CDR2 are ENHRY and SYGVKD. The germline V and J ends were trimmed by 5 bases and 4 bases, with 12 bases remaining between them. The CDR3 length is 14 residues. The CDR3 region has the DNA TGTGCCATCAGTCCCGGGACGCTGAATCAGCCCCAGCATTTT. This sequence encodes CAISPGTLNQPQHF.

The CDR3, as DNA: TGTGCCAGCGCTAGGCCGCCGGATACGCAGTATTTT. It yields the protein CASARPPDTQYF. The gene calls are TRBV6-6 and TRBJ2-3; no clear D. Germline V lookup: CDR1 MNHNY, CDR2 SVGAGI (reference sequence). The CDR3 runs to 12 residues. The V end was cut by 8 bases, the J end by 6 bases, with 12 bases between.

V and J are TRBV5-1 and TRBJ2-3; 10 bases are a match to TRBD2. V lost 0 bases and J lost 5; bases outside the gene matches: 9. Germline V gives CDR1 SGHRS, CDR2 YFSETQ. The length of the CDR3 is 17 residues. The CDR3 bases are TGCGCCAGCAGCTTGGCCGGTCTAGCGGGGGCCGGAGATACGCAGTATTTT. This translates into CASSLAGLAGAGDTQYF.

Here the CDR3 reads CASSLAYQGPNTGELFF. The CDR3 DNA sequence: TGTGCCAGCAGCTTAGCCTACCAGGGGCCGAACACCGGGGAGCTGTTTTTT. The chain combines TRBV7-8 with TRBJ2-2; TRBD1 is a possible D gene (6 bases). The CDR3 extends over 17 amino acids. Germline loops: CDR1 SGHVS, CDR2 FQNEAQ. V lost 0 bases and J 0 bases, leaving 11 bases between the germline ends.

V is TRBV7-2 and J is TRBJ2-1; 7 bases fit TRBD2. Germline CDR1 SGHTA, CDR2 FQGNSA. This CDR3 is built from 13 residues. V lost 5 bases and J lost 9; bases outside the gene matches: 7. CDR3 amino acids: CASSTGRATEQFF. The CDR3 DNA follows: TGTGCCAGCAGCACTGGGAGGGCCACTGAGCAGTTCTTC.

The J gene is TRBJ2-5, the V gene TRBV7-8; the match to TRBD1 covers 7 bases. The CDR3 has 14 residues. V dropped 1 base and J dropped 2; count of bases not matched to a gene: 1. The germline V gene encodes CDR1 SGHVS and CDR2 FQNEAQ. The CDR3 coding sequence is TGTGCCAGCAGCTTAGGACAGGGACAAGAGACCCAGTACTTC. Its protein product is CASSLGQGQETQYF.

This clone was observed once. The V and J genes are TRBV19 and TRBJ2-7; D is uncertain. Germline V gene lookup returns CDR1 LNHDA and CDR2 SQIVND (reference sequence). The V end was cut by 4 bases, the J end by 8 bases, with 12 bases between. The CDR3 is 12 amino acids. This chain's CDR3 is CASSTDRLKQYF. The CDR3 region has the DNA TGTGCCAGTAGTACCGATCGATTGAAGCAGTACTTC. Supplemented by reference TRBV19 and TRBJ2-7, the full variable domain reads DGGITQSPKYLFRKEGQNVTLSCEQNLNHDAMYWYRQDPGQGLRLIYYSQIVNDFQKGDIAEGYSVSREKKESFPLTVTSAQKNPTAFYLCASSTDRLKQYFGPGTRLTVT.

This clone was seen a single time. The chain is built from TRBV6-6 and TRBJ1-2; 10 positions agree with TRBD1. The germline CDR1 and CDR2 sequences are MNHNY and SVGAGI (reference sequence). The CDR3 contains 13 residues. Germline trimming cut 2 bases from V and 8 bases from J; bases unmatched to any gene: 2. This CDR3 is CASSYGTGEGYTF. The CDR3 DNA is TGTGCCAGCAGTTACGGGACAGGGGAAGGCTACACCTTC.

The V gene is TRBV6-9, the J gene TRBJ2-7, with 9 bases aligning to TRBD2. V dropped 1 base and J dropped 6; count of bases not matched to a gene: 13. The CDR3 consists of 17 residues. CDR1 and CDR2 from the germline V gene are MNHGY and SVAAGI. The CDR3 DNA reads as TGTGCCAGCAGTTATTTCGTCGCTAGCGGGAATCAGTGCGAGCAGTACTTC. It translates to CASSYFVASGNQCEQYF.

The rearrangement links TRBV2 to TRBJ2-5; 8 bases line up with TRBD2. The J call could be wrong; TRBJ2-7 is a better fit for the DNA end. Per the germline V gene, CDR1 is SNHLY and CDR2 is FYNNEI. The CDR3 runs 15 residues. CDR3: CASTHGASGSYEQYF. The CDR3, as DNA: TGTGCCAGCACTCACGGGGCTAGCGGGTCCTACGAGCAGTACTTC.

This clone showed up just once. J is TRBJ2-1 and V is TRBV7-3; D uncertain. This CDR3 has 18 amino acids. V was pared by 1 base and J by 8 bases, with 24 bases between. Germline-derived CDR1 and CDR2 are SGHTA and FQGTGA. The CDR3 coding sequence is TGTGCCAGCAGCTTAAGACCCGTTTTAGGTCGGTTGGGCCATGAGCAGTTCTTC. Its protein is CASSLRPVLGRLGHEQFF.

The chain is built from TRBV29-1 and TRBJ2-7; 9 positions agree with TRBD1. This CDR3 contains 14 residues. Germline V CDR1 and CDR2: SQVTM, ANQGSEA. Trimming removed 4 bases from V and 3 bases from J; junction bases left unmatched: 7. CDR3 DNA sequence: TGCAGCGTTGCGGGAGACAGGGGGATCTACGAGCAGTACTTC. This sequence encodes CSVAGDRGIYEQYF.

The V and J genes are TRBV6-6 and TRBJ1-4; D is uncertain. Trimming left V 0 bases short and J 5 bases short, with 10 bases between. The CDR3 length is 15 residues. Germline loops: CDR1 MNHNY, CDR2 SVGAGI (reference sequence). The CDR3 is CASSYSPAKNEKLFF. The CDR3, as DNA: TGTGCCAGCAGTTACTCCCCGGCTAAGAATGAAAAACTGTTTTTT.

This clone was detected many times. The V and J genes are TRBV7-8 and TRBJ1-4, with D unclear. The germline CDR1 and CDR2 sequences are SGHVS and FQNEAQ. Trimming cost V 3 bases and J 6 bases, with 14 bases left between them. The CDR3 runs to 15 residues. In DNA form, the CDR3 reads TGTGCCAGCAGCTTTAGAAGATGGGCAGATGAAAAACTGTTTTTT. Translated, it gives CASSFRRWADEKLFF.

The chain uses TRBV7-9 and TRBJ1-4; maybe TRBD1 (5 bases). This CDR3 has 14 amino acids. V shed 4 bases and J shed 6 bases, with 12 bases lying between them. CDR1 is SEHNR and CDR2 is FQNEAQ in the germline V gene (reference sequence). The CDR3 sequence is CASSSAGGDEKLFF. The CDR3 nucleotides are TGTGCCAGCAGCTCTGCCGGGGGAGATGAAAAACTGTTTTTT.

J is TRBJ1-2 and V is TRBV28; weak D call: TRBD1 (6 bases). V was clipped by 5 bases and J by 2 bases, with 12 bases between them. The CDR3 totals 14 residues. Germline V gene data show CDR1 as MDHEN and CDR2 as SYDVKM. CDR3 nucleotides: TGTGCCAGCAGTGAAATAACAGGGAACTATGGCTACACCTTC. It encodes CASSEITGNYGYTF.

The chain carries TRBV5-1 and TRBJ2-2, with D tentatively TRBD2 (6 bases). The germline V gene has CDR1 SGHRS and CDR2 YFSETQ. CDR3 size: 12 residues. Between the trimmed V and J ends, which lost 5 bases and 5 bases, there was a span of 7 bases. CDR3 bases: TGCGCCAGCAGACTAGCTACCGGGGAGCTGTTTTTT. Its protein is CASRLATGELFF.